The 9 T cell receptor beta chains given below trace back to one sample, sequenced in a study of human T cells and chemical hapten exposure (dated by TCRdb to about 2021). The library came from RACE. The sequencing machine was a NextSeq 500. TCRdb itself trimmed the public reads at Q25 with fastp, ran MiXCR and retained productive beta chains. Each record represents a unique CDR3 protein, reported with the most common genes and DNA among its rows. For this sample the table gives 190,000 or so distinct CDR3 sequences, of which roughly 30% were detected only once. The top ten clones comprise less than 3.5% of the sample. Read against the paper, the sample's time point label means: pre-sensitization, week 0. This specimen's treatment or condition label, interpreted: therapeutic diphenylcyclopropenone sensitization with weekly scalp DPC. This sample comprised whole blood, obtained in connection with sensitization to the hapten diphenylcyclopropenone (DPC). The receptors were gathered from a woman aged 30 to 39 with alopecia areata. Some clones in this sample may be carry-over from other donors' samples.

The chain uses TRBV9 and TRBJ2-5; 9 nucleotides agree with TRBD1. This CDR3 is built from 14 residues. Germline trimming cut 1 base from V and 5 bases from J; bases unmatched to any gene: 3. The germline V gene has CDR1 SGDLS and CDR2 YYNGEE. DNA of the CDR3: TGTGCCAGCAGCGTAACAGGGGGCTGGGAGACCCAGTACTTC. It encodes CASSVTGGWETQYF. Full variable domain (missing parts from reference TRBV9 and TRBJ2-5): DSGVTQTPKHLITATGQRVTLRCSPRSGDLSVYWYQQSLDQGLQFLIQYYNGEERAKGNILERFSAQQFPDLHSELNLSSLELGDSALYFCASSVTGGWETQYFGPGTRLLVL.

This clonotype was observed a handful of times. The chain links TRBV5-1 to TRBJ2-1; the D gene could be TRBD1 or TRBD2 (5 bases each). Between the trimmed V and J ends, which lost 5 bases and 4 bases, there was a span of 7 bases. Germline V lookup: CDR1 SGHRS, CDR2 YFSETQ. This CDR3 spans 12 amino acids. The CDR3 sequence is CASRGDYNEQFF. In DNA form, the CDR3 reads TGCGCCAGCAGGGGGGATTACAATGAGCAGTTCTTC.

J is TRBJ1-6 and V is TRBV12-3 or TRBV12-4, with a weak D call TRBD1 (6 bases). The CDR3 covers 16 residues. V lost 4 bases and J lost 8, with 18 bases in between. The CDR3 here is CASSYTLTGPDSPLHF. For the CDR3, the DNA is TGTGCCAGCAGTTACACCTTGACAGGACCCGATTCACCCCTCCACTTT.

This chain links TRBV10-3 with TRBJ1-5; no clear D. V shed 11 bases and J shed 4 bases, with 15 bases lying between them. Germline V lookup: CDR1 ENHRY, CDR2 SYGVKD. CDR3 size: 13 residues. This chain's CDR3 is CASHGQINQPQHF. CDR3 nucleotides: TGTGCCTCCCACGGGCAGATTAATCAGCCCCAGCATTTT.

The J gene is TRBJ1-1, the V gene TRBV9; D ambiguous. CDR3 length: 16 residues. With 3 bases removed from V and 1 base from J, the gap between germline ends came to 16 bases. Germline lookup yields CDR1 SGDLS and CDR2 YYNGEE. This chain's CDR3 is CASSGSGLTSNTEAFF. As DNA, the CDR3 is TGTGCCAGCAGCGGTAGTGGTCTTACTTCGAACACTGAAGCTTTCTTT.

The chain recombines TRBV3-2 with TRBJ2-1; the table's D gene call, TRBD1, was not cross checked with the DNA. TRBV3-2 constitutes a pseudogene. The CDR3 has 19 amino acids. DNA for the CDR3: TGTGCCAGCAGCCTATCCTTGACCGGCAAGGGGAATATTCTGGATGAGCAGTTCTTC. This gives the protein CASSLSLTGKGNILDEQFF.

This clonotype came up once. J is TRBJ2-1 and V is TRBV2; D unclear. Germline V gene lookup returns CDR1 SNHLY and CDR2 FYNNEI. V shed 6 bases and J shed 0 bases, with 6 bases lying between them. The CDR3 extends over 13 amino acids. The CDR3 region is CASRPGSYNEQFF. As DNA, the CDR3 is TGTGCCAGCAGGCCAGGCTCCTACAATGAGCAGTTCTTC. The full variable domain, its missing parts supplied by reference TRBV2 and TRBJ2-1, is EPEVTQTPSHQVTQMGQEVILRCVPISNHLYFYWYRQILGQKVEFLVSFYNNEISEKSEIFDDQFSVERPDGSNFTLKIRSTKLEDSAMYFCASRPGSYNEQFFGPGTRLTVL.

The chain uses TRBV29-1 and TRBJ2-1; D may be TRBD1 or TRBD2 (5 bases each). The ends were cut back, 4 bases at V and 4 bases at J, with 20 bases in the middle. The CDR3 has 16 residues. CDR1 and CDR2 (germline): SQVTM, ANQGSEA. The CDR3, as DNA: TGCAGCGTTGGGGGGTACAGCCCAATAGCGTACAATGAGCAGTTCTTC. Its translation is CSVGGYSPIAYNEQFF.

The V call is TRBV3-1, the J call TRBJ2-7; 8 bases fit TRBD1. J gave up 3 bases and V 0 bases, and 4 bases lay outside the gene matches. Germline V gene data show CDR1 as LGHDT and CDR2 as YNNKEL (reference sequence). This CDR3 has 15 residues. The CDR3 sequence is CASSQDLDRDYEQYF. The CDR3 coding sequence is TGTGCCAGCAGCCAAGATTTGGACAGGGACTACGAGCAGTACTTC.